A single sample gave rise to the 4 T cell receptor beta chains below, sequenced in a study of T cell changes during pregnancy in multiple sclerosis. Repertoires were generated with immunoSEQ multiplex PCR, while TCRdb's copy carries only in-frame clones and drops some. The table includes some 50,000 clones, 90% to 95% detected once. Specimen: CD4+ T cells from peripheral blood mononuclear cells, collected in the second trimester of pregnancy. These receptors all come from a female donor with multiple sclerosis, enrolled in a pregnancy study.

The rearrangement links TRBV6-5 to TRBJ1-3; 9 bases map to TRBD1. The germline gives CDR1 MNHEY, CDR2 SVGAGI. The CDR3 is made up of 15 amino acids. The ends lost 6 bases at V and 4 bases at J; junction bases unmatched: 7. The CDR3 DNA reads as TGTGCCAGCAGGAAACACAGGGGGCCGGGAAACACCATATATTTT. Its translation: CASRKHRGPGNTIYF.

The rearrangement uses TRBV5-4 and TRBJ1-2; 7 nucleotides align to TRBD1. The CDR3 is made up of 13 amino acids. The germline CDR1 and CDR2 sequences are SGHNT and YYREEE (reference sequence). V lost 0 bases, J lost 6 bases, and 2 bases stayed unmatched. The CDR3 region has the DNA TGTGCCAGCAGCTTGGGACAGGGAAATGGCTACACCTTC. It translates to CASSLGQGNGYTF.

This clone was detected once. The rearrangement links TRBV4-1 to TRBJ1-1, with TRBD1 as a possible D gene (6 bases). Germline V lookup: CDR1 MGHRA, CDR2 YSYEKL. V lost 2 bases, J lost 0 bases, and 22 bases lay in between. The CDR3 covers 19 residues. The CDR3 reads CASSQHWTVGGDLNTEAFF. In DNA form, the CDR3 reads TGCGCCAGCAGCCAACATTGGACAGTAGGGGGGGATTTGAACACTGAAGCTTTCTTT.

This chain links TRBV19 with TRBJ2-7; D may be TRBD2 (5 bases). CDR1 and CDR2 (germline): LNHDA, SQIVND (reference sequence). V gave up 7 bases and J gave up 6 bases, with 16 bases separating them. The CDR3 loop spans 13 amino acids. The CDR3 DNA reads TGTGCCAGTAAGTCGGGGTCCCCGTGCGAGCAGTACTTC. Protein sequence: CASKSGSPCEQYF.